This T cell receptor beta chain derives from a study of a mutant IDH1 vaccine in newly diagnosed glioma (TCRdb year 2021). Describing the broader study: Vaccination was initiated 4-6 weeks after radiotherapy alone, or concurrently with temozolomide cycles in the chemotherapy-containing groups. Peripheral blood was collected at six visits: V03 (baseline), V05, V07, V10, V12 and V13. Before enrollment, most patients had been given radiochemotherapy with temozolomide as standard therapy, while the rest had received either radiotherapy alone or temozolomide alone. Of the approximately 30 treated patients, approximately 60% were male and approximately 40% were female, and a mean age of roughly 40 years was recorded. Visit V12 was the week-35 safety follow-up and visit V13 was the week-47 end of study. Longitudinal TCRB deep sequencing was done for about two dozen treated patients, wherever samples were available for exploratory analyses.

Paper-wide results and their limitations: Selection of PBMC samples for TCRB deep sequencing was based on availability. Immune responses induced by the vaccine were seen in 90% to 95% of patients across multiple MHC alleles. The authors stated that sample limitations prevented analyses of patient blood samples from being reproduced. Pseudoprogression appeared unrelated to alterations in the top peripheral T cell clonotypes detected by TCRB sequencing.

Libraries came from the immunoSEQ multiplex PCR assay. Rearranged TCR beta chain sequences were amplified using the hsTCRB Kit according to the manufacturer's protocol. Sequencing of TCRB libraries was carried out on an Illumina MiSeq. The original methods were these. The proprietary platform of the kit vendor was used for demultiplexing, trimming and gene mapping. In TCRdb, the immuneACCESS table is reduced to in-frame sequences with V and J assigned. These tables do not hold every clone; where another copy was compared, an unresolved V gene accounts for under half, and the others remain unexplained. V and J calls and clone size are those listed in that table; D and trimming were worked out from the DNA. The sample table shows around 50,000 clones, and about 65% are seen once. Around 4.8% of the sample is in the top ten clones. Spanning cysteine to phenylalanine, the CDR3 consists of 15 amino acids. CDR3 DNA is the only sequence kept; it has 45 bases, read in frame from the first base. Reading the germline V gene gives CDR1 SGHVS and CDR2 FQNEAQ. The junction carries 15 bases between V and J, which are trimmed by 6 bases and 2 bases respectively.

This specimen's time point label, per the study, means: week 47, end of study. Every vaccine dose consisted of 300 ug of a 20-mer mutant IDH1 peptide in Montanide, administered subcutaneously together with topical imiquimod. Eight vaccinations were administered to patients in weeks 1, 3, 5, 7, 11, 15, 19 and 23, corresponding to visits V03 through V10. Newly diagnosed WHO grade 3 or 4 IDH1-mutant astrocytomas showing loss of nuclear ATRX were present in the donors. The samples were drawn from NOA16, a multicentre, single-arm, open-label phase I trial in Germany that tested a mutant IDH1 peptide vaccine in humans for the first time. Genomic DNA for TCRB sequencing was isolated from EDTA blood with the DNeasy Blood and Tissue Kit. Points on this clone: Its target antigen remains unknown. Base qualities were left out, and no much larger clone turns up one base away.

The sequence derives from a man between 40 and 49 years old with glioma. Some clones in this sample may be carry-over from other donors' samples. In this chain, TRBV7-8 is recombined with TRBJ2-3; 7 matching bases give a weak D call of TRBD2. The material sequenced was peripheral blood mononuclear cells (PBMCs), taken from a glioma patient whose treatment included an IDH1 peptide vaccine. The CDR3 in this case is CASRGGGRPTDTQYF. The DNA sequence follows: TGTGCCAGCAGGGGAGGGGGGCGGCCCACAGATACGCAGTATTTT.